This T cell receptor (beta chain) was captured in a study of regulatory T cells in long-lasting Graves disease. This clonotype has ten or more counts. From germline, CDR1 is LGHNT and CDR2 FRNRAP. V shed 6 bases and J shed 5 bases, with 13 bases lying between them. CDR3 size: 13 residues. Time point specified: newly diagnosed GD, antithyroid drugs for less than 3 months. PBMCs provided the RNA from which the TCR library was made. Through Arm-PCR of CDR3 regions and iRepertoire HTBI primers, TCR beta libraries were built. One entry per CDR3 protein results from TCRdb running MiXCR on the multiplex PCR reads. The sample contains fewer than 550,000 distinct CDR3 sequences, about 15% of which appear only once. This sample was shared with a second study, whose subject was T cells in Graves' hyperthyroidism and ophthalmopathy.

The sequencing used peripheral blood mononuclear cells (PBMCs), collected at new diagnosis, from a patient treated with antithyroid drugs. The chain combines TRBV12-5 with TRBJ2-5, with D possibly matching TRBD2 (6 bases). The TCR comes from a woman aged 18-35 years with Graves disease. As DNA, the CDR3 is TGTGCTAGTGGCCCCGGGAGTGGTGAGACCCAGTACTTC. As protein: CASGPGSGETQYF.